This note documents a single T cell receptor (beta chain) sequence. The antigen is unknown. The entry originates in a study of T cell responses to AZD1222 COVID-19 vaccine. Study conclusions and caveats: White British ancestry dominated among donors, who included more females, and clonal diversity was possibly underestimated. Baseline seropositivity occurred in only six AZD1222 recipients.

V lost 6 bases, J lost 7 bases, and 22 bases lay in between. CDR1 is MDHEN, CDR2 SYDVKM, per germline. This CDR3 spans 16 amino acids. Generated by immunoSEQ multiplex PCR, the TCRdb table keeps only in-frame clones and is missing some. The sample includes roughly 150,000 clones, roughly 87% of them seen just once. Sequenced here: peripheral blood, sampled on day 0 of AZD1222 vaccination. This TCR was sampled from an adult in good health. The chain links TRBV28 to TRBJ2-1, with D maybe TRBD1 (7 bases). The CDR3 is CASSPDRRRAGNEQFF. The CDR3 coding sequence is TGTGCCAGCAGCCCGGACAGGCGCAGGGCGGGAAATGAGCAGTTCTTC.